This record covers a single T cell receptor (beta chain). The antigen is not known. The data were obtained in a study of post-analysis software for immune sequencing data. Study background: Recorded disease courses covered relapsing-remitting, secondary progressive and progressive-relapsing multiple sclerosis. Some patients had no subtype annotation.

Notes on the study in general: Five TRBV segments, including TRBV5-6, TRBV5-1 and TRBV20-1, were more frequent in patients than controls. Strong co-clustering by F measure was seen for same-batch samples. Significantly lower normalized Chao1 diversity was found in patients with multiple sclerosis relative to controls.

There are 13 residues in the CDR3. The germline V gene encodes CDR1 DFQATT and CDR2 SNEGSKA (reference sequence). The V and J ends lost 6 bases and 5 bases respectively, with 15 bases between them. Unique molecular identifiers were built into the TCR beta cDNA libraries. Out of 1 to 10 million T cells, a few hundred thousand cDNA molecules were generated. Using its own MiXCR run on the PCR reads, TCRdb lists one record per CDR3 protein. The sample has 800,000 to 950,000 distinct CDR3 sequences; about 53% are singletons. V and J are TRBV20-1 and TRBJ2-3; no reliable D call. The TCR comes from a girl aged 10 to 17 with multiple sclerosis. Specimen: blood. The CDR3 region has the DNA TGCAGTGCCCCTGCCCAGAGGTTAGATACGCAGTATTTT. This translates into CSAPAQRLDTQYF.